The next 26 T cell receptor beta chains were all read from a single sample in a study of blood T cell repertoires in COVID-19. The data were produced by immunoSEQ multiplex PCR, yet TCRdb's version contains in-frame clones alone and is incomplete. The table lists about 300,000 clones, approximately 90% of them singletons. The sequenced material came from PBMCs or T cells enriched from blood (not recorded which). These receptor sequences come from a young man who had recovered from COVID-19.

CDR3: CASSFPSHRVSYEQYF. DNA for the CDR3: TGCGCCAGCAGCTTTCCCTCCCACAGGGTTTCCTACGAGCAGTACTTC. The J gene is TRBJ2-7, the V gene TRBV5-1, with D maybe TRBD1 (6 bases). This CDR3 comprises 16 residues. Germline V CDR1 and CDR2: SGHRS, YFSETQ. V was clipped by 2 bases and J by 1 base, with 16 bases between them.

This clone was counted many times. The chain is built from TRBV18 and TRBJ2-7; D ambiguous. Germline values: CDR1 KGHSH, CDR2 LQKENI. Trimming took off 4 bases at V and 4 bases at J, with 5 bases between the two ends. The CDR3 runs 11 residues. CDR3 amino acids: CASSHTYEQYF. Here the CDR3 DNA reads TGTGCCAGCTCACATACATACGAGCAGTACTTC.

In DNA, the CDR3 is TGTGCCATCAGTGAGGTCCAGGGGAATGAGCAGTTCTTC. This codes for CAISEVQGNEQFF. This rearrangement joins TRBV10-3 to TRBJ2-1, with D possibly matching TRBD1 (6 bases). Looked up from germline, CDR1 is ENHRY and CDR2 is SYGVKD. This CDR3 comprises 13 residues. V was shortened by 2 bases and J by 7 bases, with 9 bases between the two germline ends.

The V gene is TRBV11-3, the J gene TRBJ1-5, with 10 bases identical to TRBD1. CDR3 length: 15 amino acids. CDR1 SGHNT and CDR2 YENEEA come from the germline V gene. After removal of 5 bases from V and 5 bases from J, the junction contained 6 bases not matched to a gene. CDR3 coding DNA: TGTGCCAGCAGCCCCGGGACAGGGGACTATCAGCCCCAGCATTTT. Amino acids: CASSPGTGDYQPQHF.

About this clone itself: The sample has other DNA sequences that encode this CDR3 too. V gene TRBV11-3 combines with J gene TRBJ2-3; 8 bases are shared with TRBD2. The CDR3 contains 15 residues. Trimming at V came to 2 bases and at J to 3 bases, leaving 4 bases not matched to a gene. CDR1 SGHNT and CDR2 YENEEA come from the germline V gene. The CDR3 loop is CASSLSGGRTDTQYF. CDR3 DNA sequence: TGTGCCAGCAGCTTAAGCGGGGGACGTACAGATACGCAGTATTTT.

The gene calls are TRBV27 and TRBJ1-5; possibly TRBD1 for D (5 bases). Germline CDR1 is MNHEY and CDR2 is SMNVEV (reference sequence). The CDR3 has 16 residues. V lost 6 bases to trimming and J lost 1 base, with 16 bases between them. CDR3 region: CASRGDSRVSNQPQHF. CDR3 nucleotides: TGTGCCAGCAGGGGGGACTCCAGAGTAAGCAATCAGCCCCAGCATTTT.

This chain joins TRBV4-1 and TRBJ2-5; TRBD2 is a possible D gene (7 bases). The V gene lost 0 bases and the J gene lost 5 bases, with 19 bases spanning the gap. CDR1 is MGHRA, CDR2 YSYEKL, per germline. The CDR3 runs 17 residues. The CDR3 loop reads CASSQDQAGGPWETQYF. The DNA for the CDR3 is TGCGCCAGCAGCCAAGATCAGGCCGGGGGGCCCTGGGAGACCCAGTACTTC.

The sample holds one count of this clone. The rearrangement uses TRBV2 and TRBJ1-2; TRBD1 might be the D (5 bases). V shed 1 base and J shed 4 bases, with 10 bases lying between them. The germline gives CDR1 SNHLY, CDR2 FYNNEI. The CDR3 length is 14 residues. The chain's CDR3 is CASSEGGGLYGYTF. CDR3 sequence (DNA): TGTGCCAGCAGTGAAGGGGGCGGCCTCTATGGCTACACCTTC.

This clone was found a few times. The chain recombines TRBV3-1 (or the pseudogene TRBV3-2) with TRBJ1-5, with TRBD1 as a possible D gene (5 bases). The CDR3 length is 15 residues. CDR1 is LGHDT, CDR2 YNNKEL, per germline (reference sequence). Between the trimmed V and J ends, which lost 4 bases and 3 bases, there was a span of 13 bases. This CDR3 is CASSPGLFDNQPQHF. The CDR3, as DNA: TGTGCCAGCAGCCCGGGACTTTTTGACAATCAGCCCCAGCATTTT.

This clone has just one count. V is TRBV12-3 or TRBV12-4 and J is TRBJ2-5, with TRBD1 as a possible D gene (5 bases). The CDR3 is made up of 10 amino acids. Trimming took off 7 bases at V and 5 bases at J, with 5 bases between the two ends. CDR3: CASKGETQYF. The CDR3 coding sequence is TGTGCCAGCAAGGGGGAGACCCAGTACTTC.

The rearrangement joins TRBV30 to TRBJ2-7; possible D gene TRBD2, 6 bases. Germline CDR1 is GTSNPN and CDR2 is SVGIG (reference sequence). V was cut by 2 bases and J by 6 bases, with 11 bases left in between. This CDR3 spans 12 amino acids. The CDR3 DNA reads TGTGCCTGGAGTCACGCGCGGGGCGAGCAGTACTTC. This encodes CAWSHARGEQYF.

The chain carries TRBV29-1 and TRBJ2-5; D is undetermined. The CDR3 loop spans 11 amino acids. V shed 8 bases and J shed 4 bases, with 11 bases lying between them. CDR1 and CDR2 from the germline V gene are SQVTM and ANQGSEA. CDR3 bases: TGCAGCTACAGCCAGATAGAGACCCAGTACTTC. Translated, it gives CSYSQIETQYF.

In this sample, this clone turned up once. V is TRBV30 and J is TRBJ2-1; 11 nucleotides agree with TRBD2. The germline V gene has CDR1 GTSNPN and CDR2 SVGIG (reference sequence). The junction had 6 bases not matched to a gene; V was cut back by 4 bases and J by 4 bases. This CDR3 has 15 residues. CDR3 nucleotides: TGTGCCTGGACCCGACTAGCGGGGACGTACAATGAGCAGTTCTTC. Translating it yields CAWTRLAGTYNEQFF.

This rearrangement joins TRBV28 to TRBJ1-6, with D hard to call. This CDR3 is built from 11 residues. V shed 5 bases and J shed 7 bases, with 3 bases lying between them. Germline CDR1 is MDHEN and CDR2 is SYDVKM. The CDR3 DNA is TGTGCCAGCAGTCTAAATTCACCCCTCCACTTT. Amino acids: CASSLNSPLHF.

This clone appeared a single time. In nucleotides, the CDR3 is TGTGCCAGCAGTTACGGACAACCCACAGATACGCAGTATTTT. It yields the protein CASSYGQPTDTQYF. The chain combines TRBV6-2 or TRBV6-3 with TRBJ2-3, with TRBD1 as a possible D gene (5 bases). The CDR3 runs 14 residues. Trimming pared 2 bases from V and 2 bases from J, leaving 8 bases between. Germline CDR1 reads MNHEY; CDR2 reads SVGEGT.

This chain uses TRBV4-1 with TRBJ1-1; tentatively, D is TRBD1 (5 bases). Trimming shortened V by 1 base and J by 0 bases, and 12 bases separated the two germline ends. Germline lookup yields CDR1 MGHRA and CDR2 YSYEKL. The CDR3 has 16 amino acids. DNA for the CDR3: TGCGCCAGCAGCCAAGGCGGGGGACGGATGAACACTGAAGCTTTCTTT. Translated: CASSQGGGRMNTEAFF.

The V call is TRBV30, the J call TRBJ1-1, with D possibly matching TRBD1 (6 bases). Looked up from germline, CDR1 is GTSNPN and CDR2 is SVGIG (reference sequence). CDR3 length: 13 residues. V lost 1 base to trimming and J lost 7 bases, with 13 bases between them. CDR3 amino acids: CAWSGGSGVEAFF. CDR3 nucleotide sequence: TGTGCCTGGAGTGGCGGCTCAGGGGTTGAAGCTTTCTTT.

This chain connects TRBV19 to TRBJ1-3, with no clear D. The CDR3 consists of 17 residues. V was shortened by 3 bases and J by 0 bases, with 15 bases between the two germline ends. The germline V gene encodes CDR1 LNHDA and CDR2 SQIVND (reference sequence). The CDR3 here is CASSIPPGRASGNTIYF. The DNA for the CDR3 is TGTGCCAGTAGTATCCCCCCGGGGAGAGCCTCTGGAAACACCATATATTTT.

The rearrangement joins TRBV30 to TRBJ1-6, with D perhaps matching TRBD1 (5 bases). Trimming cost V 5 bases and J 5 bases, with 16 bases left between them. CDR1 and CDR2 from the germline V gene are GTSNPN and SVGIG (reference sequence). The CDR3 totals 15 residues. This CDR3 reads CAWARGGDHNSPLHF. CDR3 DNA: TGTGCCTGGGCACGGGGAGGGGATCATAATTCACCCCTCCACTTT.

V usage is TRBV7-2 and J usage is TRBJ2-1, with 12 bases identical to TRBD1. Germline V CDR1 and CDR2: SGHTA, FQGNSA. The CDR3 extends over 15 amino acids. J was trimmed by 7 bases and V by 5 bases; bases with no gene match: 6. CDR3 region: CASSQGQGANNEQFF. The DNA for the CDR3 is TGTGCCAGCAGCCAGGGACAGGGGGCGAATAATGAGCAGTTCTTC.

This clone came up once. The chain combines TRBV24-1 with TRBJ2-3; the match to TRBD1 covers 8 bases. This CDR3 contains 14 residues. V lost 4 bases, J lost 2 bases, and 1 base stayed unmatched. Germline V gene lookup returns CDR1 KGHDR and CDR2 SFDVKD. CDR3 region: CATSEGQATDTQYF. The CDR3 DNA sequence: TGTGCCACCAGTGAGGGACAGGCCACAGATACGCAGTATTTT.

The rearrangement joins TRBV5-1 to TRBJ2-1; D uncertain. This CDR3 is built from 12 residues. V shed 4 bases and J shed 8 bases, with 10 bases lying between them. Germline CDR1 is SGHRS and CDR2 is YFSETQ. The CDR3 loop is CASSPRFYEQFF. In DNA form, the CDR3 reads TGCGCCAGCAGCCCGCGATTCTATGAGCAGTTCTTC. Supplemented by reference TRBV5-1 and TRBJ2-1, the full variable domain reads KAGVTQTPRYLIKTRGQQVTLSCSPISGHRSVSWYQQTPGQGLQFLFEYFSETQRNKGNFPGRFSGRQFSNSRSEMNVSTLELGDSALYLCASSPRFYEQFFGPGTRLTVL.

The CDR3 protein is CASSELAGGTGQETQYF. The CDR3 region has the DNA TGTGCCAGCAGTGAACTAGCGGGGGGAACTGGACAAGAGACCCAGTACTTC. The J gene is TRBJ2-5, the V gene TRBV2, with TRBD2 identical over 11 bases. The J segment lost 2 bases and the V segment lost 2 bases, leaving 7 bases of the junction unmatched. This CDR3 region has 17 residues. The germline V gene has CDR1 SNHLY and CDR2 FYNNEI.

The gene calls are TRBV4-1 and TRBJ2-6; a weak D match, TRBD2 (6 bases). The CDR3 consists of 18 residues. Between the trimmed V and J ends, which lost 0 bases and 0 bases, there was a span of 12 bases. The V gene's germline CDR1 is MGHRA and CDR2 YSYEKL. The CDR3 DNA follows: TGCGCCAGCAGCCAAGATGGGCGGGGCCCCTCTGGGGCCAACGTCCTGACTTTC. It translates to CASSQDGRGPSGANVLTF.

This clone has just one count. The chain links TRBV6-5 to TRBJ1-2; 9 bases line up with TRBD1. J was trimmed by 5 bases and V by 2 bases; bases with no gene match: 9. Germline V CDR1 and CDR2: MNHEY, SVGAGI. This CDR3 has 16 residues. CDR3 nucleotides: TGTGCCAGCAGTTACGCAAAACAGGGGGCGCTTTATGGCTACACCTTC. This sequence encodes CASSYAKQGALYGYTF.

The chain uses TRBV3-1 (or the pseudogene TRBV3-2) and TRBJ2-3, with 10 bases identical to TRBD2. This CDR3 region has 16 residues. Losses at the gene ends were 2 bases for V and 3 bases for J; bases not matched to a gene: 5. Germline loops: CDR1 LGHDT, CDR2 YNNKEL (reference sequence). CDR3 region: CASSQMPSGRTDTQYF. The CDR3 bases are TGTGCCAGCAGCCAAATGCCTAGCGGGAGAACAGATACGCAGTATTTT.